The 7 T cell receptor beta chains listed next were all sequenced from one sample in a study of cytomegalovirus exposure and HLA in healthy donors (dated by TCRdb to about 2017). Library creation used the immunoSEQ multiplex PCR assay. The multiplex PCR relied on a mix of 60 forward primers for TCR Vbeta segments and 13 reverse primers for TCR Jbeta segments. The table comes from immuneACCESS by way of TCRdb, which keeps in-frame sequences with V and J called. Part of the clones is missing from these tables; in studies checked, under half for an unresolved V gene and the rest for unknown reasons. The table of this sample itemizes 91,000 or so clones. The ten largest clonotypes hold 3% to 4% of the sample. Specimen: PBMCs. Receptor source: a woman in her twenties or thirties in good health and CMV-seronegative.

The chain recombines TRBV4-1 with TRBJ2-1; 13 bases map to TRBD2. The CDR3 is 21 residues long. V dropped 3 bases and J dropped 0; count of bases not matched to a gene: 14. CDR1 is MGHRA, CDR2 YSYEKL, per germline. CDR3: CASSHPGGLAGRGGSYNEQFF. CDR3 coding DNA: TGCGCCAGCAGCCACCCAGGGGGACTAGCGGGAAGAGGAGGCTCCTACAATGAGCAGTTCTTC.

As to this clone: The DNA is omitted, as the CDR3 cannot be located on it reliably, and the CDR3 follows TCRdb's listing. CDR3: CASILAGNTDTQYF. This chain connects TRBV28 to TRBJ2-3; TRBD2, the table's D call, was not compared with the DNA. The V gene's germline CDR1 is MDHEN and CDR2 SYDVKM. The CDR3 is 14 residues long, ends included.

In DNA form, the CDR3 reads TGTGCCAGTGCAGGGGGCGGAAACACCATATATTTT. It yields the protein CASAGGGNTIYF. This rearrangement joins TRBV19 to TRBJ1-3; 8 bases agree with TRBD1. The V segment lost 8 bases and the J segment 4 bases; nucleotides outside the gene matches: 1. The CDR3 length is 12 residues. CDR1 LNHDA and CDR2 SQIVND come from the germline V gene (reference sequence).

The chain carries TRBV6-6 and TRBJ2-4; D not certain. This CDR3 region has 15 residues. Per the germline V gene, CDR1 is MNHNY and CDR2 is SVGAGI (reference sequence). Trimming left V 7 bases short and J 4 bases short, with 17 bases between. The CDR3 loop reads CASTINVVQKNIQYF. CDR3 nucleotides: TGTGCCAGCACCATAAATGTAGTACAGAAAAACATTCAGTACTTC.

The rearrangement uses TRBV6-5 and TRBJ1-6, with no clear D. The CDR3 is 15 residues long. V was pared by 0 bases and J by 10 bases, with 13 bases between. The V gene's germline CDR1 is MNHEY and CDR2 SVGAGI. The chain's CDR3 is CASSYSSGNHSPLHF. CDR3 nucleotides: TGTGCCAGCAGTTACTCGTCCGGGAATCACTCACCCCTCCACTTT.

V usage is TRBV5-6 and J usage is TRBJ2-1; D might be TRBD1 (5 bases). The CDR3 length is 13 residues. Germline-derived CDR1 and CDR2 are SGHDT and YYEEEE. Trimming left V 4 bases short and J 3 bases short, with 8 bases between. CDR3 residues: CASSADIYNEQFF. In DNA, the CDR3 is TGTGCCAGCAGCGCGGACATCTACAATGAGCAGTTCTTC.

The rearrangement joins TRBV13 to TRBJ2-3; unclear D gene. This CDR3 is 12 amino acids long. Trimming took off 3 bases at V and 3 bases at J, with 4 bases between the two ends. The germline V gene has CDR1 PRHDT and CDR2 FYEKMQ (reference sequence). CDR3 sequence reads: CASSLQTDTQYF. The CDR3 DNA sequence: TGTGCCAGCAGCTTGCAGACAGATACGCAGTATTTT.